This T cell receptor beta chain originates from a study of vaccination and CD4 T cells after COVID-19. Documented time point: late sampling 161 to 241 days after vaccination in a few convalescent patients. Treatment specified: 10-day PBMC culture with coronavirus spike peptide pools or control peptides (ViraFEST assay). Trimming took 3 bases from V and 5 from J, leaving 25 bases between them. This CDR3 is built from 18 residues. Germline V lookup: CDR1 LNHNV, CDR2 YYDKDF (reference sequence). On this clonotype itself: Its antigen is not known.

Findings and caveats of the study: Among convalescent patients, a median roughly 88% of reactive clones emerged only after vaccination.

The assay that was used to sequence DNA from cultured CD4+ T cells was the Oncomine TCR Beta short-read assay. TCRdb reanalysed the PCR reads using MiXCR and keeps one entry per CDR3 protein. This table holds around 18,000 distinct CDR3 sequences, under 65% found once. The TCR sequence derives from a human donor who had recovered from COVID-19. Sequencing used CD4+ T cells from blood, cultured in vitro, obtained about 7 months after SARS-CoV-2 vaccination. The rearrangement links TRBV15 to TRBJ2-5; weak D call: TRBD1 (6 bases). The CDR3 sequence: CATSRTGRFGGEMETQYF. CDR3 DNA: TGTGCCACCAGCAGGACGGGGCGGTTTGGGGGCGAAATGGAGACCCAGTACTTC.